One and the same sample provided the 8 T cell receptor beta chains below, sequenced in a study of cytomegalovirus exposure and HLA in healthy donors listed by TCRdb under 2017. The library was produced with the immunoSEQ multiplex PCR assay. A mixture of 60 forward primers for TCR Vbeta segments and 13 reverse primers for TCR Jbeta segments was used in the multiplex PCR. The source is immuneACCESS, and TCRdb retained only in-frame sequences with V and J called. Part of the clones is not carried over; for the studies checked, unresolved V genes explain less than half of this, and the remainder is unexplained. In all, the sample holds about 190,000 clones, and about nine tenths of those were seen once. 0.9% to 1.2% of the sample is in the top ten clones. The sample was PBMCs. These receptors came from a boy aged 2-9 years in good health and CMV-seronegative.

The CDR3 nucleotides are TGTGCCAGCAGCGTAGAAACGGGATCAGAGACCCAGTACTTC. Protein: CASSVETGSETQYF. V gene TRBV9 combines with J gene TRBJ2-5, with D perhaps matching TRBD2 (5 bases). Germline V gene data show CDR1 as SGDLS and CDR2 as YYNGEE. V was cut by 0 bases and J by 4 bases, with 10 bases left in between. The CDR3 is made up of 14 amino acids.

The chain carries TRBV19 and TRBJ2-3; a possible D gene is TRBD1 (6 bases). The germline V gene has CDR1 LNHDA and CDR2 SQIVND (reference sequence). V was shortened by 1 base and J by 6 bases, with 14 bases between the two germline ends. The CDR3 totals 15 residues. The CDR3 protein is CASSIGDTRADTQYF. The DNA for the CDR3 is TGTGCCAGTAGTATAGGGGACACTCGGGCGGATACGCAGTATTTT.

The V and J genes are TRBV19 and TRBJ2-4; TRBD2 is a possible D gene (6 bases). The CDR3 has 15 amino acids. V was clipped by 7 bases and J by 1 base, with 14 bases between them. Germline values: CDR1 LNHDA, CDR2 SQIVND (reference sequence). DNA for the CDR3: TGTGCCAGTACCCCCTCTCGGGGGGCCAAAAACATTCAGTACTTC. Protein: CASTPSRGAKNIQYF. Variable domain in full (rest from reference TRBV19 and TRBJ2-4): DGGITQSPKYLFRKEGQNVTLSCEQNLNHDAMYWYRQDPGQGLRLIYYSQIVNDFQKGDIAEGYSVSREKKESFPLTVTSAQKNPTAFYLCASTPSRGAKNIQYFGAGTRLSVL.

The rearrangement uses TRBV5-1 and TRBJ2-3; D might be TRBD1 (5 bases). The V and J ends lost 4 bases and 2 bases respectively, with 17 bases between them. This CDR3 spans 16 amino acids. Germline CDR1 is SGHRS and CDR2 is YFSETQ. CDR3 bases: TGCGCCAGCAGCCTGGAATCAGGGCCCTTCACAGATACGCAGTATTTT. Translated, it gives CASSLESGPFTDTQYF.

V usage is TRBV2 and J usage is TRBJ1-5; D call uncertain. This CDR3 has 14 residues. Germline CDR1 reads SNHLY; CDR2 reads FYNNEI. V dropped 6 bases and J dropped 6 bases, with 15 bases sitting between them. The CDR3 sequence is CASRLDYVGQPQHF. As DNA, the CDR3 is TGTGCCAGCAGGCTTGACTACGTGGGTCAGCCCCAGCATTTT. The full variable domain, with the rest looked up from reference TRBV2 and TRBJ1-5, is EPEVTQTPSHQVTQMGQEVILRCVPISNHLYFYWYRQILGQKVEFLVSFYNNEISEKSEIFDDQFSVERPDGSNFTLKIRSTKLEDSAMYFCASRLDYVGQPQHFGDGTRLSIL.

The chain is built from TRBV29-1 and TRBJ2-1; D not certain. V dropped 8 bases and J dropped 9 bases, with 20 bases sitting between them. The CDR3 sequence is 13 residues long. Germline CDR1 is SQVTM and CDR2 is ANQGSEA. The CDR3 sequence: CSSRRTERGEQFF. The CDR3 nucleotides are TGCAGCTCGCGCCGAACGGAGCGCGGTGAGCAGTTCTTC.

The chain links TRBV18 to TRBJ2-5; 9 bases align to TRBD1. This CDR3 comprises 15 residues. With V trimmed by 6 bases and J by 3 bases, 8 bases remained unmatched. CDR1 is KGHSH, CDR2 LQKENI, per germline. For the CDR3, the DNA is TGTGCCAGCTCGCCGGACAGGGGATCGAAAGAGACCCAGTACTTC. The encoded protein is CASSPDRGSKETQYF.

V is TRBV28 and J is TRBJ2-7; TRBD1 is a possible D gene (5 bases). V was shortened by 7 bases and J by 3 bases, with 16 bases between the two germline ends. Germline CDR1 and CDR2: MDHEN and SYDVKM. CDR3 length: 14 amino acids. In DNA form, the CDR3 reads TGTGCCAGCACTGGGGCACCGAACCTCTACGAGCAGTACTTC. Residues: CASTGAPNLYEQYF. The complete variable domain, with remaining parts taken from reference TRBV28 and TRBJ2-7, reads DVKVTQSSRYLVKRTGEKVFLECVQDMDHENMFWYRQDPGLGLRLIYFSYDVKMKEKGDIPEGYSVSREKKERFSLILESASTNQTSMYLCASTGAPNLYEQYFGPGTRLTVT.